This TCR beta chain was documented in a study of Ad26.COV2.S vaccination and SARS-CoV-2 variants. The study, taken as a whole, reports: The authors reported substantial breadth in spike-specific CD8+ and CD4+ T cell responses after vaccination. Those who received the vaccine showed greater spike-specific TCR breadth than those given placebo. Vaccine recipients and placebo recipients showed similar non-spike TCR breadth. Researchers cautioned that TCR breadth and depth analyses may have underestimated total T cell responses.

The CDR3 sequence is 13 residues long. Looked up from germline, CDR1 is LNHNV and CDR2 is YYDKDF (reference sequence). Trimming shortened V by 0 bases and J by 4 bases, and 6 bases separated the two germline ends. Comments on this clone: Its target is not known.

Here immunoSEQ multiplex PCR was the method, and the copy in TCRdb shows in-frame clones only, minus some. The sample has about 350,000 clones; 92% are singletons. The source material was peripheral blood, sampled after recovery from COVID-19. The chain links TRBV15 to TRBJ1-2; D is undetermined. The TCR comes from a human donor who had recovered from COVID-19. The CDR3 reads CATSRDRTYGYTF. The CDR3 DNA reads as TGTGCCACCAGCAGAGACAGGACCTATGGCTACACCTTC.